Each of the 13 T cell receptor beta chains below was sequenced from the same sample in a study of beta chain features in type 1 diabetes. Expressed TCRB transcripts were sequenced after all isolated RNA was converted to cDNA. The repertoire was sequenced with immunoSEQ multiplex PCR; TCRdb's copy has only in-frame clones and lacks some. The table shows about 370,000 clones, with around a tenth occurring only once. Study results and caveats: Type 1 diabetes patients had moderately but significantly shorter TCRB CDR3s in all four CD4+ subsets.

Antigen specificity for these receptors is unknown. The specimen sequenced was central memory CD4+ T cells from blood. The receptor source for this set is a man under 40 with type 1 diabetes.

V is TRBV19 and J is TRBJ2-2; D gene unclear. Germline assignment: CDR1 LNHDA and CDR2 SQIVND (reference sequence). The CDR3 consists of 16 residues. Trimming removed 3 bases from V and 1 base from J, with 12 bases in between. For the CDR3, the DNA is TGTGCCAGTAGTATTGGCTGGCATAGGAACACCGGGGAGCTGTTTTTT. Its protein is CASSIGWHRNTGELFF. The full variable domain, in which reference TRBV19 and TRBJ2-2 provide the parts outside the CDR3, is DGGITQSPKYLFRKEGQNVTLSCEQNLNHDAMYWYRQDPGQGLRLIYYSQIVNDFQKGDIAEGYSVSREKKESFPLTVTSAQKNPTAFYLCASSIGWHRNTGELFFGEGSRLTVL.

This clone has only a few counts. The chain employs TRBV18 and TRBJ2-2; 11 nucleotides agree with TRBD2. Germline V lookup: CDR1 KGHSH, CDR2 LQKENI. The CDR3 has 16 residues. With V trimmed by 3 bases and J by 3 bases, 3 bases remained unmatched. CDR3 coding DNA: TGTGCCAGCTCACCCGGGACTAGCGGATACACCGGGGAGCTGTTTTTT. Amino acid sequence: CASSPGTSGYTGELFF.

The chain links TRBV4-1 to TRBJ2-1; D is perhaps TRBD1 or TRBD2 (5 bases each). CDR1 and CDR2 from the germline V gene are MGHRA and YSYEKL. This CDR3 region has 15 residues. V lost 4 bases and J 5 bases, leaving 15 bases between the germline ends. CDR3 sequence reads: CASSPQSGAHNEQFF. CDR3 coding DNA: TGCGCCAGCAGCCCACAATCCGGGGCCCACAATGAGCAGTTCTTC.

This clone was recorded at least ten times. The V call is TRBV5-1, the J call TRBJ2-7, with 8 positions matching TRBD1. The length of the CDR3 is 13 residues. V was clipped by 4 bases and J by 4 bases; unmatched bases: 4. Germline V gives CDR1 SGHRS, CDR2 YFSETQ. The CDR3 coding sequence is TGCGCCAGCAGCCGGGGACAGGAATACGAGCAGTACTTC. Translated: CASSRGQEYEQYF.

The chain links TRBV9 to TRBJ2-4, with D maybe TRBD1 (8 bases). This CDR3 comprises 20 residues. V was shortened by 3 bases and J by 1 base, with 26 bases between the two germline ends. The germline V gene has CDR1 SGDLS and CDR2 YYNGEE. CDR3 residues: CASSAGQGAGAAGAKNIQYF. CDR3 sequence (DNA): TGTGCCAGCAGCGCAGGACAGGGCGCGGGGGCGGCGGGGGCCAAAAACATTCAGTACTTC.

The chain recombines TRBV27 with TRBJ1-2; 7 positions agree with TRBD1. There are 12 residues in the CDR3. CDR1 is MNHEY and CDR2 is SMNVEV in the germline V gene (reference sequence). V was clipped by 4 bases and J by 9 bases; unmatched bases: 5. CDR3 in DNA: TGTGCCAGCAGTTACAGGGGAGAAAGCTACACCTTC. Its translation is CASSYRGESYTF.

This clone showed up just once. The chain combines TRBV5-6 with TRBJ2-3; 8 bases are shared with TRBD2. V dropped 4 bases and J dropped 1; count of bases not matched to a gene: 11. Germline V CDR1 and CDR2: SGHDT, YYEEEE. The CDR3 consists of 17 residues. As DNA, the CDR3 is TGTGCCAGCAGCCCTTCCGGGGGGGCTCGGGGCACAGATACGCAGTATTTT. Translating gives CASSPSGGARGTDTQYF.

This clone was seen more than once but under ten times. The chain links TRBV5-1 to TRBJ2-7; TRBD1 aligns across 8 bases. The germline V gene has CDR1 SGHRS and CDR2 YFSETQ. This CDR3 contains 14 residues. Trimming took 4 bases from V and 7 from J; bases not matched to a gene: 10. CDR3 coding DNA: TGCGCCAGCAGCGGCGGACAGGGAAGGGAAGAGCAGTACTTC. Its protein product is CASSGGQGREEQYF. The full variable domain, with the rest looked up from reference TRBV5-1 and TRBJ2-7, is KAGVTQTPRYLIKTRGQQVTLSCSPISGHRSVSWYQQTPGQGLQFLFEYFSETQRNKGNFPGRFSGRQFSNSRSEMNVSTLELGDSALYLCASSGGQGREEQYFGPGTRLTVT.

This clone was seen a single time. The chain has TRBV30 and TRBJ1-2; no reliable D call. V dropped 5 bases and J dropped 4 bases, with 2 bases sitting between them. The CDR3 is 9 residues long. In germline, CDR1 is GTSNPN, CDR2 SVGIG (reference sequence). The CDR3 DNA sequence: TGTGCCTGGGGCTATGGCTACACCTTC. It specifies CAWGYGYTF.

This clone showed up just a few times. The chain is built from TRBV19 and TRBJ1-5; tentative D call: TRBD1 (5 bases). The CDR3 extends over 17 amino acids. V was shortened by 5 bases and J by 5 bases, with 22 bases between the two germline ends. CDR1 is LNHDA, CDR2 SQIVND, per germline (reference sequence). The CDR3 nucleotides are TGTGCCAGTAGTCCGTGGGGGACGGTAAGCCTCGATCAGCCCCAGCATTTT. Translating gives CASSPWGTVSLDQPQHF. Filled out from reference TRBV19 and TRBJ1-5, the complete variable domain reads DGGITQSPKYLFRKEGQNVTLSCEQNLNHDAMYWYRQDPGQGLRLIYYSQIVNDFQKGDIAEGYSVSREKKESFPLTVTSAQKNPTAFYLCASSPWGTVSLDQPQHFGDGTRLSIL.

This clone was counted ten times or more. The chain links TRBV9 to TRBJ2-2; D not certain. The CDR3 contains 14 residues. Germline-derived CDR1 and CDR2 are SGDLS and YYNGEE. Trimming took off 4 bases at V and 3 bases at J, with 10 bases between the two ends. The CDR3 DNA sequence: TGTGCCAGCAGCCCTAGTTCTTACACCGGGGAGCTGTTTTTT. Translation gives CASSPSSYTGELFF.

This clone was detected a few times. The chain carries TRBV28 and TRBJ2-1; possibly TRBD2 for D (5 bases). Deletions cut 7 bases from V and 7 bases from J, with 11 bases between. Germline CDR1 is MDHEN and CDR2 is SYDVKM. There are 12 residues in the CDR3. The CDR3 reads CASTARVNEQFF. In nucleotides, the CDR3 is TGTGCCAGCACCGCGCGGGTTAATGAGCAGTTCTTC.

This clone was picked up a small number of times. The chain joins TRBV6-6 to TRBJ1-2; 8 bases align to TRBD1. Per germline, CDR1 MNHNY and CDR2 SVGAGI (reference sequence). After removal of 4 bases from V and 4 bases from J, the junction contained 5 bases not matched to a gene. This CDR3 comprises 14 residues. The CDR3 is CASSSPGQVYGYTF. Written as DNA, the CDR3 is TGTGCCAGCAGTTCCCCGGGACAGGTCTATGGCTACACCTTC.